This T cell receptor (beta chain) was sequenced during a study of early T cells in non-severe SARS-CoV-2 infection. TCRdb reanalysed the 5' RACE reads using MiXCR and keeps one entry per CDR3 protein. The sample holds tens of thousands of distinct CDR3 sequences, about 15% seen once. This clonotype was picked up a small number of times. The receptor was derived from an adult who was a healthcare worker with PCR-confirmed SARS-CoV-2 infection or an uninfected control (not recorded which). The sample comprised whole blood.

Here the CDR3 reads CASSQGATVSINEQFF. The CDR3 DNA follows: TGCGCCAGCAGCCAAGGGGCCACAGTTTCCATCAATGAGCAGTTCTTC. This rearrangement joins TRBV4-1 to TRBJ2-1; D remains ambiguous. The CDR3 consists of 16 residues. The germline gives CDR1 MGHRA, CDR2 YSYEKL. V lost 1 base to trimming and J lost 6 bases, with 16 bases between them.